This T cell receptor (beta chain) emerged from a study of post-analysis software for immune sequencing data. TCR beta cDNA libraries had unique molecular identifiers. One entry per CDR3 protein, called by TCRdb with MiXCR from the PCR reads. The data hold about 430,000 distinct CDR3 sequences, with about 39% observed a single time. Study-wide results and limits: In patients, TRBV5-6, TRBV5-1 and TRBV20-1 belonged to roughly 5 TRBV segments found more frequently than in controls.

As concerns this clonotype: The antigen is undetermined.

V shed 4 bases and J shed 15 bases, with 22 bases lying between them. This CDR3 has 14 residues. Germline CDR1 is SGHTA and CDR2 is FQGNSA. What was sequenced was blood. V usage is TRBV7-2 and J usage is TRBJ2-1; D ambiguous. The clonotype comes from a girl aged 2 to 9 with multiple sclerosis. The DNA of the CDR3 is TGTGCCAGCAGCTCAGATCCTTCAGCGCGGCGGTGGTTCTTC. Translation gives CASSSDPSARRWFF. Looking up the rest from reference TRBV7-2 and TRBJ2-1 gives the full variable domain: GAGVSQSPSNKVTEKGKDVELRCDPISGHTALYWYRQSLGQGLEFLIYFQGNSAPDKSGLPSDRFSAERTGGSVSTLTIQRTQQEDSAVYLCASSSDPSARRWFFGPGTRLTVL.